Shown below are 9 T cell receptor beta chains from a single sample sequenced in a study of T cells in Graves' hyperthyroidism and ophthalmopathy (dated by TCRdb to 2018 to 2020). Library construction relied on multiplex PCR. Sequencing was carried out with an Illumina HiSeq 2000. TCR beta CDR3 regions were amplified from RNA transcripts. The first round of RT-PCR for the TCR CDR3 was performed with the HTBI primer set and the Qiagen OneStep RT-PCR kit. TCRdb reran the public reads through fastp at Q25 and MiXCR, keeping productive beta chains. Merged by CDR3 protein, the rows form single entries marked with the most common genes and DNA. The sample table records 350,000 to 400,000 distinct CDR3 sequences; 15% of these occur just once. The ten most abundant clones make up 32% of the sample. Material for sequencing was blood. The receptor source for this set is a woman aged 25-40 years with Graves' hyperthyroidism.

The rearrangement joins TRBV20-1 to TRBJ1-3; D possibly corresponds to TRBD1 (6 bases). Trimming took off 6 bases at V and 0 bases at J, with 9 bases between the two ends. The CDR3 length is 13 residues. Germline values: CDR1 DFQATT, CDR2 SNEGSKA (reference sequence). CDR3 protein: CSAGGPSGNTIYF. In nucleotides, the CDR3 is TGCAGTGCCGGGGGGCCCTCTGGAAACACCATATATTTT.

This clonotype appeared many times. The V and J genes are TRBV11-2 and TRBJ2-1; D is possibly TRBD1 (6 bases). This CDR3 spans 15 amino acids. Deletions cut 1 base from V and 3 bases from J, with 10 bases between. The germline gives CDR1 SGHAT, CDR2 FQNNGV. CDR3 sequence: CASSLGQADYNEQFF. Written as DNA, the CDR3 is TGTGCCAGCAGCTTAGGACAGGCCGACTACAATGAGCAGTTCTTC.

This clonotype was seen ten or more times. V is TRBV10-2 and J is TRBJ2-1, with TRBD2 matching over 7 bases. From germline, CDR1 is WSHSY and CDR2 SAAADI. This CDR3 has 14 residues. V was clipped by 4 bases and J by 5 bases; unmatched bases: 5. The CDR3 protein is CASSASGAHNEQFF. The CDR3 DNA follows: TGCGCCAGCAGTGCTAGCGGAGCCCACAATGAGCAGTTCTTC.

This clonotype was counted at least ten times. The chain employs TRBV29-1 and TRBJ2-5; a possible D gene is TRBD1 (5 bases). The V end was cut by 0 bases, the J end by 2 bases, with 10 bases between. The germline CDR1 and CDR2 sequences are SQVTM and ANQGSEA. The CDR3 is 14 amino acids. The chain's CDR3 is CSVEDQHRQETQYF. The CDR3 DNA sequence: TGCAGCGTTGAAGATCAACACAGGCAAGAGACCCAGTACTTC.

This clonotype was detected many times. The chain has TRBV7-2 and TRBJ2-1, with 7 bases aligning to TRBD2. Per germline, CDR1 SGHTA and CDR2 FQGNSA. CDR3 length: 15 residues. The junction had 9 bases not matched to a gene; V was cut back by 1 base and J by 9 bases. CDR3: CASSLVGGSLVEQFF. Here the CDR3 DNA reads TGTGCCAGCAGCTTAGTGGGCGGGAGTTTGGTTGAGCAGTTCTTC.

This chain links TRBV2 with TRBJ2-7; a possible D gene is TRBD2 (7 bases). Per germline, CDR1 SNHLY and CDR2 FYNNEI. The CDR3 runs 13 residues. Trimming stripped 8 bases from V and 6 bases from J, with 17 bases between. The CDR3 nucleotides read TGTGCCAGCCAGGGAGGGACATTGGCCGAGCAGTACTTC. The encoded protein is CASQGGTLAEQYF.

At least ten counts were recorded for this clonotype. V is TRBV2 and J is TRBJ1-2; 8 nucleotides line up with TRBD1. The germline CDR1 and CDR2 sequences are SNHLY and FYNNEI. Losses at the gene ends were 3 bases for V and 0 bases for J; bases not matched to a gene: 3. This CDR3 comprises 15 residues. The CDR3: CASSEDRAANYGYTF. CDR3 sequence (DNA): TGTGCCAGCAGTGAGGACAGGGCAGCTAACTATGGCTACACCTTC. Full variable domain (rest looked up from reference TRBV2 and TRBJ1-2): EPEVTQTPSHQVTQMGQEVILRCVPISNHLYFYWYRQILGQKVEFLVSFYNNEISEKSEIFDDQFSVERPDGSNFTLKIRSTKLEDSAMYFCASSEDRAANYGYTFGSGTRLTVV.

This clonotype turned up a few times. The rearrangement uses TRBV6-6 and TRBJ2-5; 13 bases align to TRBD2. The V segment lost 2 bases and the J segment 5 bases; nucleotides outside the gene matches: 8. The CDR3 has 17 amino acids. Per the germline V gene, CDR1 is MNHNY and CDR2 is SVGAGI (reference sequence). The CDR3 DNA follows: TGTGCCAGCAGTTACCCAGGACTAGCGGGAGTCAGTGAGACCCAGTACTTC. It codes for CASSYPGLAGVSETQYF.

This clonotype was counted many times. J is TRBJ2-1 and V is TRBV4-1, with D perhaps TRBD1 or TRBD2 (5 bases each). Germline loops: CDR1 MGHRA, CDR2 YSYEKL. V was shortened by 5 bases and J by 0 bases, with 11 bases between the two germline ends. The CDR3 covers 15 residues. CDR3 nucleotide sequence: TGCGCCAGCAGCGGGGACGTGAGCTCCTACAATGAGCAGTTCTTC. Amino acids: CASSGDVSSYNEQFF.